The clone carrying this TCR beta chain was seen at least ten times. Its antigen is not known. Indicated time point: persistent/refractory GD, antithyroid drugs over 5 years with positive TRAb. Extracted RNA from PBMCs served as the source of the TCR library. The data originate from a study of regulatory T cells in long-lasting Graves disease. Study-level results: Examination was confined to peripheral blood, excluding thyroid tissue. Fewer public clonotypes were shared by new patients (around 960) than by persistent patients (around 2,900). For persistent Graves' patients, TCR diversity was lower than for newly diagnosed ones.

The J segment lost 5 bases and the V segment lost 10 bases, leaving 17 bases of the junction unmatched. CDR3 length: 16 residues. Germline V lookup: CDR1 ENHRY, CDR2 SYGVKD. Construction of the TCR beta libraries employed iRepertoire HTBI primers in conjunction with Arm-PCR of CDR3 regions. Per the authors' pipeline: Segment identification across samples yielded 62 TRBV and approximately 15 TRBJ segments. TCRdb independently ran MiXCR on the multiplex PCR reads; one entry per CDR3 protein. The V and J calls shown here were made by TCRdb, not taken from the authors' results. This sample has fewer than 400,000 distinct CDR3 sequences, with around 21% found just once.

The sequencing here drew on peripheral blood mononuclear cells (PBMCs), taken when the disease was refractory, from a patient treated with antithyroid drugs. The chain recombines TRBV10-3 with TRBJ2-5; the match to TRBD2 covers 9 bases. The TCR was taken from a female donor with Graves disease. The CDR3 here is CATRSVASGKGETQYF. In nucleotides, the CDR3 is TGTGCCACCAGATCGGTGGCTAGCGGGAAAGGGGAGACCCAGTACTTC.